A single sample gave rise to the 3 T cell receptor beta chains below, sequenced in a study of blood T cell repertoires in COVID-19. Sequencing was performed with immunoSEQ multiplex PCR; in TCRdb, only in-frame clones are kept and a portion is missing. Found here are some 210,000 clones, 70% to 90% of them singletons; the top ten hold 6.2%. Sequenced sample: peripheral blood. The receptors were sampled from a woman aged 40 to 49 who had recovered from COVID-19.

The chain combines TRBV6-1 with TRBJ2-7, with TRBD2 identical over 7 bases. The V segment lost 4 bases and the J segment 3 bases; nucleotides outside the gene matches: 12. The CDR3 is made up of 16 amino acids. CDR1 is MNHNS and CDR2 is SASEGT in the germline V gene. CDR3 sequence reads: CASSVSFWDYGYEQYF. The CDR3 coding sequence is TGTGCCAGCAGTGTCTCGTTTTGGGACTATGGCTACGAGCAGTACTTC.

The chain links TRBV9 to TRBJ2-2, with D perhaps TRBD1 (6 bases). The CDR3 consists of 18 residues. Trimming removed 3 bases at V and 2 bases at J, with 20 bases between. Germline V CDR1 and CDR2: SGDLS, YYNGEE. As DNA, the CDR3 is TGTGCCAGCAGCGGCGGTTGGGGGCCGGGATCAAACACCGGGGAGCTGTTTTTT. Encoded protein: CASSGGWGPGSNTGELFF.

The V call is TRBV14, the J call TRBJ2-7; D ambiguous. The V and J ends lost 0 bases and 7 bases respectively, with 7 bases between them. The CDR3 length is 12 residues. Germline V lookup: CDR1 SGHDN, CDR2 FVKESK. The CDR3 region is CASSQEHVEQYF. The DNA of the CDR3 is TGTGCCAGCAGCCAAGAACATGTGGAGCAGTACTTC.